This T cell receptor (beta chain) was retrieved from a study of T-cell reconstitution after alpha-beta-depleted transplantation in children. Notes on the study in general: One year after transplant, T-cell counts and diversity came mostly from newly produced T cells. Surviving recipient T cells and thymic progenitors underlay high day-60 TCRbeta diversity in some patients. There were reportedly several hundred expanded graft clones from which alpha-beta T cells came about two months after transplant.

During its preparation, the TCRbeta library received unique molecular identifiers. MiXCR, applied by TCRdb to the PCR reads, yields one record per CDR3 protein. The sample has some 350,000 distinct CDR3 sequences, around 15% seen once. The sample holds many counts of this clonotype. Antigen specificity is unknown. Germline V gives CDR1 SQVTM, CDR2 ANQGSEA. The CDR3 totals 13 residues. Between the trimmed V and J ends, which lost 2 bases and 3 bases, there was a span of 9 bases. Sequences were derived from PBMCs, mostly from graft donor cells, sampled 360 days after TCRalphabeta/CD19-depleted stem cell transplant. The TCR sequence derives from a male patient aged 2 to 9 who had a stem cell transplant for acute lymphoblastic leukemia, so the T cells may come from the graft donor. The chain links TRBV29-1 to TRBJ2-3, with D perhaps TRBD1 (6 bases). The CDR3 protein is CSVESGVTDTQYF. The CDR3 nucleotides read TGCAGCGTTGAATCAGGGGTGACAGATACGCAGTATTTT.